This T cell receptor beta chain was sequenced for a study of shared clonotypes between healthy human individuals. Running of the assay took place at deep level. It was around 220 ng DNA, about 30,000 T cell genomes, that sorted-subset replicate PCRs used. Clones were sequenced by immunoSEQ multiplex PCR, and TCRdb holds only the in-frame ones, with some missing. This sample has around 2,100,000 clones; approximately 94% occur once, and the top ten carry 1.2%. Trimming left V 0 bases short and J 5 bases short, with 12 bases between. This CDR3 has 14 amino acids. Per the germline V gene, CDR1 is SGHDT and CDR2 is YYEEEE. Overall study findings and caveats: A reduction in generation probabilities was seen for non-shared clonotypes relative to those shared by all four donors.

As concerns this clone: As yet, its antigen is unknown.

Naive CD8 cells comprised CD45RO-negative, CCR7-positively selected cells, excluding terminally differentiated effector memory CD45RA+ cells. Caucasian adults living in Nashville, Tennessee, provided all samples. The sequence was collected from a man aged 18-30 years in good health. The chain recombines TRBV5-6 with TRBJ2-7; D is ambiguous. Material for sequencing was naive CD8+ T cells sorted from blood. CDR3 nucleotides: TGTGCCAGCAGCTTGGGACACACGCCTAACGAGCAGTACTTC. Translation: CASSLGHTPNEQYF.